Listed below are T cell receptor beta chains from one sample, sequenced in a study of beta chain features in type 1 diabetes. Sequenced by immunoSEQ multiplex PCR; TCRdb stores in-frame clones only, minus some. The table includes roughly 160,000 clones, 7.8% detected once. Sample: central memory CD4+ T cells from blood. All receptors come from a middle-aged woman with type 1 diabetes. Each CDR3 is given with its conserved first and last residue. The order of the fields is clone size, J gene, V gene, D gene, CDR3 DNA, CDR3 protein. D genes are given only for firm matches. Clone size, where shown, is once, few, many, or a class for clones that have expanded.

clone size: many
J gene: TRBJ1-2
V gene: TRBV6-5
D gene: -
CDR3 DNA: TGTGCCAGCAGTTCGGCAGGGTTTCGAGATGGCTACACCTTC
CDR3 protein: CASSSAGFRDGYTF

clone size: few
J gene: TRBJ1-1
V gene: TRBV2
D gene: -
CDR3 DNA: TGTGCCAGCATTTGGGCAGTGAACACTGAAGCTTTCTTT
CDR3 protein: CASIWAVNTEAFF

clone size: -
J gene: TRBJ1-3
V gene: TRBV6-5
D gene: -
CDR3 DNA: TGTGCCAGCAGTCCCCGACAGCTATCTGGAAACACCATATATTTT
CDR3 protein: CASSPRQLSGNTIYF

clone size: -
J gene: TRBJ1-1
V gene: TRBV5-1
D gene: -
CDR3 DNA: TGCGCCAGCAGCTCGACAGCAATGAACACTGAAGCTTTCTTT
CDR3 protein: CASSSTAMNTEAFF

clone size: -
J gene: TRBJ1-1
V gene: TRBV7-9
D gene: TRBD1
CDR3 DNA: TGTGCCAGCAGCCAGCCACTAGGGACAGCAAGCATGAACACTGAAGCTTTCTTT
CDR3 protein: CASSQPLGTASMNTEAFF

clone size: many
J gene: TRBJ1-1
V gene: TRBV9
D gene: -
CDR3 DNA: TGTGCCAGCAGCGTAGCATTCAACACTGAAGCTTTCTTT
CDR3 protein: CASSVAFNTEAFF

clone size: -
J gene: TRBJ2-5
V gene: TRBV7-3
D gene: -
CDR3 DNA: TGTGCCAGCAGCCAAAGTGGTTTCAGGGGCGAGACCCAGTACTTC
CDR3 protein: CASSQSGFRGETQYF

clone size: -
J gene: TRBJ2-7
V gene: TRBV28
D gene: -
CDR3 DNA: TGTGCCAGCAGTTCTGCGAGGTACGAGCAGTACTTC
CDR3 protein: CASSSARYEQYF

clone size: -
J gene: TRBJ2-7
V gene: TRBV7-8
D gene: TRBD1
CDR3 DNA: TGTGCCAGCAGCCGGAGACAGGGGAGCTCCTACGAGCAGTACTTC
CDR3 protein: CASSRRQGSSYEQYF

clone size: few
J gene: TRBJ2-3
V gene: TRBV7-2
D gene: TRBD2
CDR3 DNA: TGTGCCAGCAGCCGCCGCGGGGGTGCTAGCACAGATACGCAGTATTTT
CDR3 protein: CASSRRGGASTDTQYF